A selection of T cell receptor beta chains follows, all from one sample in a study of T-cell reconstitution after alpha-beta-depleted transplantation in children. MiXCR was run by TCRdb on the PCR reads, yielding one entry per CDR3 protein. This table holds roughly 30,000 distinct CDR3 sequences, around 7% found once. The starting material was peripheral blood, obtained 60 days after TCRalphabeta/CD19-depleted stem cell transplant. These TCRs come from a child younger than two who had a stem cell transplant for acute myeloid leukemia, so the T cells may come from the graft donor. Each CDR3 is given with its conserved first and last residue. Each record gives: V gene, D gene, J gene, clone size, CDR3 protein. A D gene is named only where the DNA matches it firmly. The listing skips clone size in some rows; elsewhere it reads once, few, many or a size class.

V gene: TRBV15
D gene: -
J gene: TRBJ1-3
clone size: many
CDR3 protein: CATAGEGNTIYF

V gene: TRBV19
D gene: -
J gene: TRBJ2-6
clone size: few
CDR3 protein: CASWAGANVLTF

V gene: TRBV10-1
D gene: -
J gene: TRBJ2-1
clone size: many
CDR3 protein: CASRDRRDGEQFF

V gene: TRBV24-1
D gene: -
J gene: TRBJ2-2
clone size: large
CDR3 protein: CATSDLLPNTGELFF

V gene: TRBV27
D gene: TRBD2
J gene: TRBJ2-3
clone size: many
CDR3 protein: CASGWGLEYRAQYF

V gene: TRBV27
D gene: TRBD1
J gene: TRBJ2-7
clone size: many
CDR3 protein: CASSPRDRATAEQYF

V gene: TRBV7-2
D gene: -
J gene: TRBJ2-7
clone size: many
CDR3 protein: CASSLVGKPIRRTYEQYF

V gene: TRBV6-5
D gene: -
J gene: TRBJ2-3
clone size: many
CDR3 protein: CASSYHGQQSDTQYF

V gene: TRBV28
D gene: TRBD1
J gene: TRBJ2-7
clone size: many
CDR3 protein: CASSFRQGAYEQYF

V gene: TRBV5-1
D gene: -
J gene: TRBJ2-7
clone size: many
CDR3 protein: CASSLQGYEQYF

V gene: TRBV6-5
D gene: -
J gene: TRBJ2-2
clone size: many
CDR3 protein: CASSYGGQNTGELFF

V gene: TRBV9
D gene: -
J gene: TRBJ2-5
clone size: many
CDR3 protein: CASSVGVREETQYF

V gene: TRBV30
D gene: TRBD2
J gene: TRBJ2-1
clone size: many
CDR3 protein: CAWKAGGFYNEQFF

V gene: TRBV10-2
D gene: -
J gene: TRBJ2-3
clone size: many
CDR3 protein: CASRPRGYTDTQYF

V gene: TRBV24-1
D gene: -
J gene: TRBJ1-1
clone size: few
CDR3 protein: CATRDRLNTEAFF

V gene: TRBV7-9
D gene: -
J gene: TRBJ1-2
clone size: many
CDR3 protein: CASIRVGGKGNYGYTF

V gene: TRBV5-1
D gene: -
J gene: TRBJ2-5
clone size: few
CDR3 protein: CASSLEGGRQETQYF

V gene: TRBV20-1
D gene: TRBD1
J gene: TRBJ1-2
clone size: many
CDR3 protein: CSAERRQGQGGYGYTF

V gene: TRBV5-4
D gene: -
J gene: TRBJ2-1
clone size: many
CDR3 protein: CASSFPLAYNEQFF

V gene: TRBV9
D gene: -
J gene: TRBJ1-1
clone size: many
CDR3 protein: CASSAGANTEAFF

V gene: TRBV13
D gene: -
J gene: TRBJ2-5
clone size: many
CDR3 protein: CASSLVAGLLETQYF

V gene: TRBV27
D gene: -
J gene: TRBJ2-7
clone size: many
CDR3 protein: CASSLTQRSYEQYF

V gene: TRBV12-3/TRBV12-4
D gene: -
J gene: TRBJ2-1
clone size: -
CDR3 protein: CASSFVYNEQFF